The 7 T cell receptor beta chains presented below share a single source sample, sequenced in a study of T-cell reconstitution after alpha-beta-depleted transplantation in children. It was with unique molecular identifiers that the TCRbeta library was prepared. TCRdb recomputed calls from the PCR reads with MiXCR, one row per CDR3 protein. The top ten hold around 5% of the sample, which has about 830,000 distinct CDR3 sequences, roughly 15% seen once. Sequencing used PBMCs, mostly from graft donor cells, obtained 360 days after TCRalphabeta/CD19-depleted stem cell transplant. These receptors all come from a male patient aged 10-17 years who had a stem cell transplant for acute lymphoblastic leukemia, so the T cells may come from the graft donor.

This clonotype was found a few times. V usage is TRBV12-3 or TRBV12-4 and J usage is TRBJ2-7; unclear D gene. CDR3 length equals 12 residues. V was cut by 5 bases and J by 2 bases, with 7 bases left in between. CDR3 nucleotide sequence: TGTGCCAGCAGTGACGGAGCCTACGAGCAGTACTTC. This sequence encodes CASSDGAYEQYF.

The chain uses TRBV5-1 and TRBJ2-2, with 11 bases aligning to TRBD2. The CDR3 runs to 18 residues. V lost 0 bases and J lost 0; bases outside the gene matches: 4. CDR1 SGHRS and CDR2 YFSETQ come from the germline V gene. The CDR3 here is CASSLALAGGPNTGELFF. CDR3 nucleotide sequence: TGCGCCAGCAGCTTGGCATTAGCGGGAGGGCCGAACACCGGGGAGCTGTTTTTT.

The chain joins TRBV2 to TRBJ2-5; D might be TRBD2 (6 bases). The length of the CDR3 is 13 residues. Looked up from germline, CDR1 is SNHLY and CDR2 is FYNNEI. Trimming shortened V by 4 bases and J by 3 bases, and 9 bases separated the two germline ends. The CDR3 DNA reads as TGTGCCAGCAGTGGGGACTTTAAAGAGACCCAGTACTTC. Translating gives CASSGDFKETQYF.

This clonotype turned up a few times. This chain uses TRBV5-5 with TRBJ2-3, with 10 bases matching TRBD2. Trimming took 0 bases from V and 0 from J; bases not matched to a gene: 7. This CDR3 is 18 amino acids long. The germline gives CDR1 SGHKS, CDR2 YYEKEE (reference sequence). The CDR3 spells CASSLVSGRWESTDTQYF. The DNA of the CDR3 is TGTGCCAGCAGCTTGGTTAGCGGGAGGTGGGAAAGCACAGATACGCAGTATTTT.

A few counts support this clonotype. V gene TRBV7-9 combines with J gene TRBJ2-3; D call uncertain. The CDR3 extends over 14 amino acids. The V end was cut by 3 bases, the J end by 9 bases, with 16 bases between. CDR1 and CDR2 from the germline V gene are SEHNR and FQNEAQ (reference sequence). The DNA of the CDR3 is TGTGCCAGCAGCTTTCCCACAGCGTTCCGAACGCAGTATTTT. Encoded protein: CASSFPTAFRTQYF. The variable domain in full, completed from reference TRBV7-9 and TRBJ2-3, reads DTGVSQNPRHKITKRGQNVTFRCDPISEHNRLYWYRQTLGQGPEFLTYFQNEAQLEKSRLLSDRFSAERPKGSFSTLEIQRTEQGDSAMYLCASSFPTAFRTQYFGPGTRLTVL.

The V and J genes are TRBV12-5 and TRBJ2-5; TRBD1 agrees at 7 bases. This CDR3 has 16 amino acids. Germline V gene lookup returns CDR1 LGHNT and CDR2 FRNRAP. V dropped 5 bases and J dropped 4; count of bases not matched to a gene: 13. The CDR3 region is CASGVDLTGPGETQYF. CDR3 DNA sequence: TGTGCTAGTGGTGTCGACCTGACAGGGCCCGGAGAGACCCAGTACTTC.

The genes are TRBV12-3 or TRBV12-4 and TRBJ1-5; possible D gene TRBD1, 6 bases. The CDR3 is 16 residues long. V was cut by 6 bases and J by 0 bases, with 15 bases left in between. Written as DNA, the CDR3 is TGTGCCAGCAGCCCGGGGGGCGTTAATAGCAATCAGCCCCAGCATTTT. Protein: CASSPGGVNSNQPQHF.